This paragraph covers one T cell receptor (beta chain) sequence. Data came from immunoSEQ multiplex PCR; TCRdb stores just in-frame clones and leaves some out. This sample has tens of thousands of clones, with more than 90% found just once. V shed 3 bases and J 5 bases; nucleotides not matched to a gene: 6. The CDR3 runs to 15 residues. Germline CDR1 reads SGHTA; CDR2 reads FQGTGA. The data originate from a study of technical replicates of blood from several donors. The gene calls are TRBV7-3 and TRBJ2-3; 9 nucleotides line up with TRBD2. Specimen: PBMCs. The TCR comes from a human donor in good health. Some clones in this sample may be carry-over from other donors' samples. CDR3 in DNA: TGTGCCAGCAGCTTCGGCGGGAGGGTTGGAGATACGCAGTATTTT. This gives the protein CASSFGGRVGDTQYF.